There are many counts of the clone carrying this TCR beta chain. The antigen is unknown. Construction of TCR beta libraries was performed using quantitative 5'-RACE with molecular barcodes. TCRdb processed the 5' RACE reads anew with MiXCR; each CDR3 protein has one entry. The sample includes roughly 180,000 distinct CDR3 sequences, about 9.9% of them seen just once. CDR1 is SQVTM, CDR2 ANQGSEA, per germline. Trimming cost V 1 base and J 4 bases, with 15 bases left between them. The CDR3 consists of 15 residues. The sample is drawn from a study of CD8 T cells in ankylosing spondylitis. Findings and caveats of the study: Clones tied to disease were said to be significantly enriched in matched ankylosing spondylitis synovial fluid. A motif of eight highly homologous TCR beta variants was seen as apparently characteristic of ankylosing spondylitis blood.

The chain couples TRBV29-1 to TRBJ2-3; D gene unclear. Sequencing used blood, either unsorted or a sorted T cell fraction (not recorded which). The sequence was obtained from a male donor with ankylosing spondylitis or in good health (not recorded which). Here the CDR3 reads CSVEAFSRSPDTQYF. CDR3 sequence (DNA): TGCAGCGTTGAAGCGTTTAGCAGGAGCCCAGATACGCAGTATTTT.